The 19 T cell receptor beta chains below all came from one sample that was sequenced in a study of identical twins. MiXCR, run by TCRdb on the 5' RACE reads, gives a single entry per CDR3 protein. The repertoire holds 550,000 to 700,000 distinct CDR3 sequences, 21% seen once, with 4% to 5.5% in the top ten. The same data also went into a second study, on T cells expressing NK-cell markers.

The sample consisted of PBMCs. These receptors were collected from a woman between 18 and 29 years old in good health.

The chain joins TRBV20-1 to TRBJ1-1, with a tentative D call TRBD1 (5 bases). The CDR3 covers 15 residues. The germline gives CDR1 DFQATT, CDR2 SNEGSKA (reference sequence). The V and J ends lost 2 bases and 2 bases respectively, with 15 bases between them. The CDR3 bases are TGCAGTGCTAGAAGCCGGGCAGGGACTAACACTGAAGCTTTCTTT. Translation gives CSARSRAGTNTEAFF.

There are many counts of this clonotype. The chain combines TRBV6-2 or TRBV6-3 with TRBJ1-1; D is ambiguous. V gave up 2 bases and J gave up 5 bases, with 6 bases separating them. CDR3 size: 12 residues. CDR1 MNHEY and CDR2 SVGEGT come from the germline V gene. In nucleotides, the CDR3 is TGTGCCAGCAGTTACCCTATTACTGAAGCTTTCTTT. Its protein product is CASSYPITEAFF.

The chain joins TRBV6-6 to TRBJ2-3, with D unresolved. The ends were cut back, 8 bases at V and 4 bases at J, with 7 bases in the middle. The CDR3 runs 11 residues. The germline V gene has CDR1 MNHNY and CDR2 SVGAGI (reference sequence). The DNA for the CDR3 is TGTGCCAGCTTCGGCGCAGATACGCAGTATTTT. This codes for CASFGADTQYF.

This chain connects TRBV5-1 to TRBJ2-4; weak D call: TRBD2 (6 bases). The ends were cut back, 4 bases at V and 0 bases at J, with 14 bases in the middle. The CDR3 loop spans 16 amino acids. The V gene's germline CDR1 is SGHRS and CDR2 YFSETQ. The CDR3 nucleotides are TGCGCCAGCAGCCCCCCAGGAGCGGGAGCCAAAAACATTCAGTACTTC. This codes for CASSPPGAGAKNIQYF.

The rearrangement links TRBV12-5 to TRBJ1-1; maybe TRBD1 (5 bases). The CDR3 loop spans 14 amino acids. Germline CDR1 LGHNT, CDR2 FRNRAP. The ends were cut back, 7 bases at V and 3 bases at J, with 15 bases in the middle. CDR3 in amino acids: CASALYGGDTEAFF. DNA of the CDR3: TGTGCTAGTGCCTTGTACGGAGGGGACACTGAAGCTTTCTTT. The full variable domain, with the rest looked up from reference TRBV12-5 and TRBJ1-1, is DARVTQTPRHKVTEMGQEVTMRCQPILGHNTVFWYRQTMMQGLELLAYFRNRAPLDDSGMPKDRFSAEMPDATLATLKIQPSEPRDSAVYFCASALYGGDTEAFFGQGTRLTVV.

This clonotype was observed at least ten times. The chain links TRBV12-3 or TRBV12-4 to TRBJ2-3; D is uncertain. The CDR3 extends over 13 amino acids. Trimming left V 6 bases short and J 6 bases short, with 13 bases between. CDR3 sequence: CASRIHGPDTQYF. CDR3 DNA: TGTGCCAGCAGGATACACGGTCCGGATACGCAGTATTTT.

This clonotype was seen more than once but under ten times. CDR3 loop: CASSPPGTGGSEQFF. Here the CDR3 DNA reads TGTGCCAGCAGCCCCCCAGGGACAGGGGGCAGTGAGCAGTTCTTC. This chain connects TRBV7-2 to TRBJ2-1, with TRBD1 identical over 12 bases. V lost 5 bases and J lost 9; bases outside the gene matches: 8. This CDR3 is built from 15 residues. Per germline, CDR1 SGHTA and CDR2 FQGNSA.

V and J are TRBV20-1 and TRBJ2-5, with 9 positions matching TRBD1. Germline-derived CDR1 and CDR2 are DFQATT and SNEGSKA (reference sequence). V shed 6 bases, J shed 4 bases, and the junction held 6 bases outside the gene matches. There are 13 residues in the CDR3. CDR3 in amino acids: CSAPGQGVETQYF. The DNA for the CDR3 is TGCAGTGCACCGGGACAGGGCGTAGAGACCCAGTACTTC.

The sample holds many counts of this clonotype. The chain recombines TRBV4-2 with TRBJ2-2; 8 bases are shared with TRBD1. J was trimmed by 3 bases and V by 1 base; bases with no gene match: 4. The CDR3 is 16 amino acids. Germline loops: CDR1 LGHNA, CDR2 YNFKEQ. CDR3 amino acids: CASSQGTGKDTGELFF. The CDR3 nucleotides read TGTGCCAGCAGCCAAGGGACAGGGAAGGACACCGGGGAGCTGTTTTTT.

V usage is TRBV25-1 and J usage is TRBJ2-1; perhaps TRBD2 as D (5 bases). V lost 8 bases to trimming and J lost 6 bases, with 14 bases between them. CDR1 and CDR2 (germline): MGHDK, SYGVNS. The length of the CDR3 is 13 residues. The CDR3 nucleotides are TGTGCCAGCCAAGCGCGTCTAGCCAATGAGCAGTTCTTC. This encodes CASQARLANEQFF.

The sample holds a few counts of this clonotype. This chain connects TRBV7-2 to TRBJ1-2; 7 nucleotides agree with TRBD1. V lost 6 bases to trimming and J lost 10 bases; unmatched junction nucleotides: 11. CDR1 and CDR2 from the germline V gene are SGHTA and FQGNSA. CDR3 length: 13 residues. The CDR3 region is CASSPRGQIYYTF. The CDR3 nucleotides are TGTGCCAGCAGTCCCCGGGGACAGATCTACTACACCTTC.

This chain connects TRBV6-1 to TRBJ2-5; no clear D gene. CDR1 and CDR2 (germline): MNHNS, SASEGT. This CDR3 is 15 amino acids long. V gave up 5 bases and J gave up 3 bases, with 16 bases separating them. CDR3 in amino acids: CASSTPRGGKETQYF. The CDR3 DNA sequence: TGTGCCAGCAGTACCCCGCGTGGCGGTAAAGAGACCCAGTACTTC.

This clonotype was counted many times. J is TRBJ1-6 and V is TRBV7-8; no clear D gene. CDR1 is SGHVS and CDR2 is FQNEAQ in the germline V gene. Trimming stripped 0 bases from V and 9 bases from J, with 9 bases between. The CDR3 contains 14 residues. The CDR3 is CASSLAGMFSPLHF. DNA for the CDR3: TGTGCCAGCAGCTTAGCAGGGATGTTTTCACCCCTCCACTTT.

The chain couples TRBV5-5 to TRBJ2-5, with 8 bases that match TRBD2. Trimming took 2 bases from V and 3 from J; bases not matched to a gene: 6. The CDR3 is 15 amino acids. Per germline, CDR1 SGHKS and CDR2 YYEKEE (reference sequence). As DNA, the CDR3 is TGTGCCAGCAGCTTAGTAGCGGGATTAGAAGAGACCCAGTACTTC. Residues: CASSLVAGLEETQYF.

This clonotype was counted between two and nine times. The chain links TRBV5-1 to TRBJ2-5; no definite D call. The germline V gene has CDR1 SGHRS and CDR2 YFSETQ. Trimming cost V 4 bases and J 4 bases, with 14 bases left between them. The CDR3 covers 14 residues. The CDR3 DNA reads TGCGCCAGCAGCCAACACGGACCTGGAGAGACCCAGTACTTC. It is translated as CASSQHGPGETQYF.

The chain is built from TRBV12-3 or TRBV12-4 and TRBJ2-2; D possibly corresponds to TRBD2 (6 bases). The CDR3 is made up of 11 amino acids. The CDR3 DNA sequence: TGTGTCGCAGGGAGGACCGGGGAGCTGTTTTTT. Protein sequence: CVAGRTGELFF.

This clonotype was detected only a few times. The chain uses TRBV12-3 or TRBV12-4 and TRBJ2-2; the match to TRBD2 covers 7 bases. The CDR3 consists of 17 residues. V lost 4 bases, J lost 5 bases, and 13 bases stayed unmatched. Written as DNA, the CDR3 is TGTGCCAGCAGTTCATGGGATCCGGGACTATCGACCGGGGAGCTGTTTTTT. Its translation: CASSSWDPGLSTGELFF.

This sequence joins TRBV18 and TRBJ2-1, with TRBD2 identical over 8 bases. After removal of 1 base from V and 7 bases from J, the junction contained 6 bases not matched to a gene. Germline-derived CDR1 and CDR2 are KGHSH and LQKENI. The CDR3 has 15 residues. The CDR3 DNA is TGTGCCAGCTCACCACTCAGCGGGAGTTGGAATGAGCAGTTCTTC. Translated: CASSPLSGSWNEQFF. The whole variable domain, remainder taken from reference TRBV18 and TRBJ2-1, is NAGVMQNPRHLVRRRGQEARLRCSPMKGHSHVYWYRQLPEEGLKFMVYLQKENIIDESGMPKERFSAEFPKEGPSILRIQQVVRGDSAAYFCASSPLSGSWNEQFFGPGTRLTVL.

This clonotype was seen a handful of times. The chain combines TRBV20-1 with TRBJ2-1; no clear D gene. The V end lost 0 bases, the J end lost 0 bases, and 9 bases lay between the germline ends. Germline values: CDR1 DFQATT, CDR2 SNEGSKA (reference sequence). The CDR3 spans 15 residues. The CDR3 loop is CSARDGATSYNEQFF. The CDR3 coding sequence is TGCAGTGCTAGAGATGGCGCTACCTCCTACAATGAGCAGTTCTTC.